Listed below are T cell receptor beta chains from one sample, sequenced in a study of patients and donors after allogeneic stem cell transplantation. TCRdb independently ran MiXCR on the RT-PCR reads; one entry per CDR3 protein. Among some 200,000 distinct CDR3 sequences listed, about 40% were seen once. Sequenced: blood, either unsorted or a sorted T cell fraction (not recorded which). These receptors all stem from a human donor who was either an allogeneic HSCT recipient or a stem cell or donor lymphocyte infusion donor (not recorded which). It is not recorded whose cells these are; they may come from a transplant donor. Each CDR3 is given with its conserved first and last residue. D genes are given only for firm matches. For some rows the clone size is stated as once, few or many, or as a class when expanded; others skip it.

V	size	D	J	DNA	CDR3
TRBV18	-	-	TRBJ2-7	TGTGCCAGCTCACCGGGCGATACCCAGTACGAGCAGTACTTC	CASSPGDTQYEQYF
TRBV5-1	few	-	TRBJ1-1	TGCGCCAGCAGTGGACAGATGAACACTGAAGCTTTCTTT	CASSGQMNTEAFF
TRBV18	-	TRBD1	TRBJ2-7	TGTGCCAGCTCACTTTCCCGGGACAGAGGCTACGAGCAGTACTTC	CASSLSRDRGYEQYF
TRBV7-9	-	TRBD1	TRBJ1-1	TGTGCCAGCAGCTTGAACAGGGGGCGCACTGAAGCTTTCTTT	CASSLNRGRTEAFF
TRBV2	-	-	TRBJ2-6	TGTGCCAGCAGTGAATTCTCTGGGGCCAACGTCCTGACTTTC	CASSEFSGANVLTF
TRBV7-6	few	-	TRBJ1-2	TGTGCCAGCAGCTTAAACCGTAGGTCGATGGATGGCTACACCTTC	CASSLNRRSMDGYTF
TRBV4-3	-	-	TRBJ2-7	TGCGCCAGCAGCCAAGATCGCGACGGGGAACCCCGGCATTACGAGCAGTACTTC	CASSQDRDGEPRHYEQYF
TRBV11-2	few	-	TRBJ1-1	TGTGCCAGCAGCTTAGGGAGACACAGGCTGAACACTGAAGCTTTCTTT	CASSLGRHRLNTEAFF
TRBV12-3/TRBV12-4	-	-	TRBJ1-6	TGTGCCAGCAGTCACCCCGGTAGGCAGTCTGTGGGACCCCTCCACTTT	CASSHPGRQSVGPLHF
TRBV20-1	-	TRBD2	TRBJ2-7	TGCAGTGCTAGAGATATCGGGGGAGGGTCCTACGAGCAGTACTTC	CSARDIGGGSYEQYF
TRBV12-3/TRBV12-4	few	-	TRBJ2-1	TGTGCCAGCAGTCCCCCGTATAGGGGATCCAACAATGAGCAGTTCTTC	CASSPPYRGSNNEQFF
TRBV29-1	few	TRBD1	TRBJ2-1	TGCAGCGTTGATCGACAGGGTGATTGGGATGAGCAGTTCTTC	CSVDRQGDWDEQFF
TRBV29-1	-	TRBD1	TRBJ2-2	TGCAGCGTTACCAGGACAGGGTCCTTATTCGGGGAGCTGTTTTTT	CSVTRTGSLFGELFF
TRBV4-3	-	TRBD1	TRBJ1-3	TGCGCCAGCAGCCAAGATCTTACAGGGGCCGGAAACACCATATATTTT	CASSQDLTGAGNTIYF
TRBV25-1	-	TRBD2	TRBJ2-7	TGTGCCAGCAGGTCCCTTCAGACTAGCGGGAGGACCTCCTACGAGCAGTACTTC	CASRSLQTSGRTSYEQYF
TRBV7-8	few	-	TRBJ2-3	TGTGCCAGCAGCTTAGTGGCAGGGACGCCATTAAGCACAGATACGCAGTATTTT	CASSLVAGTPLSTDTQYF
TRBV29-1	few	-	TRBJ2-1	TGCAGCGTTGTGTCACTAGCCAATGAGCAGTTCTTC	CSVVSLANEQFF
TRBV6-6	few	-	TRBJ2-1	TGTGCCAGCAGTTACGGAGGGGTAAGCTCCTACAATGAGCAGTTCTTC	CASSYGGVSSYNEQFF
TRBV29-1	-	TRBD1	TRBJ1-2	TGCAGCGCCGGGACAGGGAATGGCTACACCTTC	CSAGTGNGYTF
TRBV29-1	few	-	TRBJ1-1	TGCAGCGTTGAATTTACTGGGGCCAACACTGAAGCTTTCTTT	CSVEFTGANTEAFF
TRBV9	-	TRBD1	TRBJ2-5	TGTGCCAGCAGCGCGACAGGGACCCTCCCCCAAGAGACCCAGTACTTC	CASSATGTLPQETQYF
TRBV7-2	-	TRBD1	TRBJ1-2	TGTGCCAGCAGCTTAGAGGGCAGGGGGCTCCCTAACTATGGCTACACCTTC	CASSLEGRGLPNYGYTF